This passage covers 23 T cell receptor beta chains from one sample sequenced in a study of post-analysis software for immune sequencing data. Included in the TCR beta cDNA libraries were unique molecular identifiers. TCRdb fed the PCR reads into MiXCR, producing one record per CDR3 protein. Of some 800,000 distinct CDR3 sequences in the sample, more than 45% were seen once. Findings and limits, study-wide: Elevated frequency relative to controls characterized roughly five TRBV segments in patients, TRBV5-6, TRBV5-1 and TRBV20-1 among them.

No antigen is known for these receptors. Sequences were obtained from blood. All receptors come from a girl between 5 and 17 years old with multiple sclerosis.

The V gene is TRBV15, the J gene TRBJ1-3; D is unclear. Germline-derived CDR1 and CDR2 are LNHNV and YYDKDF (reference sequence). The germline V and J ends were trimmed by 1 base and 1 base, with 8 bases remaining between them. The CDR3 totals 15 residues. The CDR3 sequence is CATSRGTASGNTIYF. CDR3 bases: TGTGCCACCAGCAGAGGTACCGCGTCTGGAAACACCATATATTTT.

The chain uses TRBV12-5 and TRBJ2-7, with TRBD1 matching over 10 bases. Per the germline V gene, CDR1 is LGHNT and CDR2 is FRNRAP. This CDR3 contains 14 residues. Trimming removed 7 bases from V and 4 bases from J; junction bases left unmatched: 7. The DNA of the CDR3 is TGTGCTAGTGACGCGGGGACAGGGGAGTACGAGCAGTACTTC. This encodes CASDAGTGEYEQYF.

The chain employs TRBV6-6 and TRBJ2-7; D ambiguous. Looked up from germline, CDR1 is MNHNY and CDR2 is SVGAGI (reference sequence). V was shortened by 8 bases and J by 7 bases, with 9 bases between the two germline ends. The CDR3 spans 10 residues. CDR3 in DNA: TGTGCCAGCGGCCTTAAGGAGCAGTACTTC. Its protein product is CASGLKEQYF.

The chain has TRBV12-3 or TRBV12-4 and TRBJ1-2, with D maybe TRBD1 (6 bases). The V gene lost 3 bases and the J gene lost 2 bases, with 13 bases spanning the gap. The CDR3 consists of 15 residues. CDR3 amino acids: CASSFMGAGNYGYTF. CDR3 DNA: TGTGCCAGCAGTTTTATGGGGGCCGGAAACTATGGCTACACCTTC.

This clonotype was detected only once. The chain uses TRBV6-6 and TRBJ1-3; D perhaps matches TRBD1 (6 bases). This CDR3 has 15 amino acids. Trimming shortened V by 5 bases and J by 5 bases, and 16 bases separated the two germline ends. Germline CDR1 and CDR2: MNHNY and SVGAGI (reference sequence). CDR3 bases: TGTGCCAGCAGTAGGCTCCGGGACAACAGAAACACCATATATTTT. This codes for CASSRLRDNRNTIYF.

The chain uses TRBV6-5 and TRBJ1-2; TRBD1 might be the D (5 bases). CDR1 MNHEY and CDR2 SVGAGI come from the germline V gene. The CDR3 sequence is 14 residues long. With 6 bases removed from V and 8 bases from J, the gap between germline ends came to 19 bases. The CDR3 region is CASRIRGGLEGYTF. CDR3 in DNA: TGTGCCAGCAGAATACGGGGGGGATTGGAAGGCTACACCTTC.

This clonotype was seen just once. The V gene is TRBV7-9, the J gene TRBJ2-5; 7 bases line up with TRBD2. The V segment lost 5 bases and the J segment 1 base; nucleotides outside the gene matches: 19. Germline CDR1 SEHNR, CDR2 FQNEAQ (reference sequence). The CDR3 sequence is 19 residues long. The CDR3 is CASSLLLGFSGTSQETQYF. The CDR3, as DNA: TGTGCCAGCAGCCTCCTACTGGGGTTCAGCGGGACGTCCCAAGAGACCCAGTACTTC.

This clonotype was seen a handful of times. The rearrangement uses TRBV29-1 and TRBJ2-5; D may be TRBD2 (7 bases). The CDR3 covers 14 residues. Germline V gene lookup returns CDR1 SQVTM and CDR2 ANQGSEA. Trimming took off 7 bases at V and 11 bases at J, with 26 bases between the two ends. The CDR3 coding sequence is TGCAGCGGCGCTTCGGGGGGCCCAAACAATGAGCAGTACTTC. Residues: CSGASGGPNNEQYF. Using reference TRBV29-1 and TRBJ2-5 for the parts outside the CDR3, the full variable domain is SAVISQKPSRDICQRGTSLTIQCQVDSQVTMMFWYRQQPGQSLTLIATANQGSEATYESGFVIDKFPISRPNLTFSTLTVSNMSPEDSSIYLCSGASGGPNNEQYFGPGTRLLVL.

Written as DNA, the CDR3 is TGTGCCAGCAGTCCAGGGGTGGCAACTAATGAAAAACTGTTTTTT. Its protein is CASSPGVATNEKLFF. The gene calls are TRBV25-1 and TRBJ1-4; maybe TRBD1 (6 bases). Germline-derived CDR1 and CDR2 are MGHDK and SYGVNS. The V end was cut by 5 bases, the J end by 0 bases, with 10 bases between. This CDR3 has 15 residues.

This chain links TRBV24-1 with TRBJ2-1; TRBD1 matches at 10 bases. The junction had 2 bases not matched to a gene; V was cut back by 1 base and J by 6 bases. In germline, CDR1 is KGHDR, CDR2 SFDVKD. This CDR3 has 15 amino acids. The CDR3 loop is CATSDLRTGGNEQFF. CDR3 in DNA: TGTGCCACCAGTGATTTACGGACAGGGGGCAATGAGCAGTTCTTC.

This clonotype was found a few times. The CDR3 DNA sequence: TGCAGCGTTGCGGCAGGCGATCAGCCCCAGCATTTT. Translated: CSVAAGDQPQHF. The rearrangement joins TRBV29-1 to TRBJ1-5; D gene unclear. Trimming took off 4 bases at V and 5 bases at J, with 9 bases between the two ends. Germline CDR1 and CDR2: SQVTM and ANQGSEA. The CDR3 loop spans 12 amino acids.

This clonotype has a handful of counts. J is TRBJ2-1 and V is TRBV4-2; maybe TRBD2 (5 bases). Germline V gives CDR1 LGHNA, CDR2 YNFKEQ. The CDR3 loop spans 12 amino acids. Trimming stripped 0 bases from V and 9 bases from J, with 6 bases between. In DNA, the CDR3 is TGTGCCAGCAGCCAAGATCGGGGTGAGCAGTTCTTC. The encoded protein is CASSQDRGEQFF.

The rearrangement uses TRBV20-1 and TRBJ2-7; TRBD2 might be the D (6 bases). This CDR3 is 14 amino acids long. V shed 4 bases and J shed 2 bases, with 15 bases lying between them. Per the germline V gene, CDR1 is DFQATT and CDR2 is SNEGSKA (reference sequence). The CDR3 nucleotides are TGCAGTGCTATCCCGGAGGGAGGCACCTACGAGCAGTACTTC. This gives the protein CSAIPEGGTYEQYF.

The chain has TRBV12-3 or TRBV12-4 and TRBJ2-1, with 8 positions matching TRBD2. There are 15 residues in the CDR3. After removal of 2 bases from V and 12 bases from J, the junction contained 12 bases not matched to a gene. The CDR3 protein is CASSLNGLALTMQFF. CDR3 in DNA: TGTGCCAGCAGTTTAAACGGACTAGCCCTAACTATGCAGTTCTTC.

There are a few counts of this clonotype. The rearrangement joins TRBV15 to TRBJ2-7; possible D gene TRBD2, 6 bases. Germline lookup yields CDR1 LNHNV and CDR2 YYDKDF (reference sequence). The CDR3 sequence is 14 residues long. V lost 3 bases, J lost 0 bases, and 9 bases lay in between. CDR3 region: CATSSNSGSYEQYF. The DNA for the CDR3 is TGTGCCACCAGCAGTAATAGCGGCTCCTACGAGCAGTACTTC.

This clonotype appeared many times. The chain uses TRBV5-1 and TRBJ1-1; D possibly corresponds to TRBD1 (5 bases). V lost 6 bases and J 0 bases, leaving 15 bases between the germline ends. CDR1 and CDR2 from the germline V gene are SGHRS and YFSETQ. The CDR3 contains 15 residues. Here the CDR3 reads CASNPGGGLNTEAFF. As DNA, the CDR3 is TGCGCCAGCAATCCAGGCGGGGGACTGAACACTGAAGCTTTCTTT.

This clonotype has just a few counts. The chain employs TRBV20-1 and TRBJ2-5, with 7 bases that match TRBD1. The J call may not be correct, given that the DNA end is closer to TRBJ2-7. The CDR3 covers 16 residues. CDR1 is DFQATT, CDR2 SNEGSKA, per germline (reference sequence). The CDR3 is CSARASRGLSPAEQYF. The CDR3 DNA sequence: TGCAGTGCTAGAGCATCGAGGGGGCTCTCCCCGGCCGAGCAGTACTTC.

This clonotype has more than one count but fewer than ten. The CDR3 DNA reads as TGCGCCAGCAGCCAAGTGTTAGGGTCGAACACTGAAGCTTTCTTT. This sequence encodes CASSQVLGSNTEAFF. The J gene is TRBJ1-1, the V gene TRBV4-3; no definite D call. This CDR3 has 15 residues. V lost 1 base and J lost 1, with 10 bases in between. Germline-derived CDR1 and CDR2 are LGHNA and YSLEER.

The J gene is TRBJ1-5, the V gene TRBV6-6; 9 positions agree with TRBD1. CDR3 length: 16 residues. With V trimmed by 0 bases and J by 7 bases, 7 bases remained unmatched. Germline CDR1 MNHNY, CDR2 SVGAGI (reference sequence). This chain's CDR3 is CASSYSGTGSLQPQHF. In DNA, the CDR3 is TGTGCCAGCAGTTACTCTGGGACAGGGAGTTTGCAGCCCCAGCATTTT.

As regards this clonotype: The junction differs from germline at one of its ends, possibly a read error. The CDR3 DNA reads TGTACCAGCACCCGACAGGGGGGAGCTAACTATGGCTACACCTTC. Translated, it gives CTSTRQGGANYGYTF. The gene calls are TRBV27 and TRBJ1-2; the match to TRBD1 covers 9 bases. CDR3 size: 15 residues. The germline CDR1 and CDR2 sequences are MNHEY and SMNVEV (reference sequence).

The chain joins TRBV5-1 to TRBJ2-7, with TRBD2 as a possible D gene (6 bases). The germline V and J ends were trimmed by 0 bases and 6 bases, with 10 bases remaining between them. This CDR3 is 13 amino acids long. Germline V gene lookup returns CDR1 SGHRS and CDR2 YFSETQ. CDR3 protein: CASSLEGRTEQYF. CDR3 coding DNA: TGCGCCAGCAGCTTGGAGGGGAGGACCGAGCAGTACTTC.

This clonotype turned up a few times. The V call is TRBV18, the J call TRBJ2-4; TRBD2 matches 9 bases. Germline loops: CDR1 KGHSH, CDR2 LQKENI. The CDR3 loop spans 19 amino acids. J was trimmed by 6 bases and V by 0 bases; bases with no gene match: 15. CDR3 loop: CASSPPVVSGRAYRNIQYF. CDR3 DNA: TGTGCCAGCTCACCACCGGTCGTTAGCGGGAGAGCCTACAGAAACATTCAGTACTTC.

Turning to this clonotype: The germline gene is not matched at one end of the junction; a read error may be the cause. V usage is TRBV12-3 or TRBV12-4 and J usage is TRBJ2-3, with unresolved D. There are 14 residues in the CDR3. The CDR3 DNA sequence: TGTGCCAGCAGTTCCCTGGACCGAACAGATGCGCAGTATTTT. Encoded protein: CASSSLDRTDAQYF.